The 3 T cell receptor beta chains below come from one sample, sequenced in a study of T cell repertoires in cytomegalovirus infection. TCRdb redid the calling of the reads with MiXCR, one entry per CDR3 protein. This sample carries hundreds of thousands of distinct CDR3 sequences, about a third of them seen once, and the ten largest clones take 11% to 15%. Their antigens are not known. The sequencing used cultured CD8+ T cells from PBMCs, collected from culture after CMV antigen stimulation. The receptors stem from a human donor in good health (CMV status not recorded). Some clones in this sample may be carry-over from other donors' samples.

This clonotype has more than one count but fewer than ten. The chain couples TRBV5-1 to TRBJ2-3; TRBD2 agrees at 8 bases. Germline-derived CDR1 and CDR2 are SGHRS and YFSETQ. The CDR3 is 15 residues long. The V and J ends lost 0 bases and 5 bases, in that order; junction bases with no gene match: 5. The DNA of the CDR3 is TGCGCCAGCAGCTTGGTAGTAGCGGGGAAAGATACGCAGTATTTT. Encoded protein: CASSLVVAGKDTQYF.

This clonotype occurred a few times. The chain uses TRBV6-6 and TRBJ2-7; 7 bases line up with TRBD1. The germline V gene encodes CDR1 MNHNY and CDR2 SVGAGI (reference sequence). This CDR3 is 17 amino acids long. The V gene end was trimmed by 4 bases and the J gene end by 3 bases; junction bases not matched to a gene: 15. CDR3 DNA sequence: TGTGCCAGCAGTTCCCTCACAGGGGACGAGGGGATCTACGAGCAGTACGTC. Translated: CASSSLTGDEGIYEQYV.

This clonotype was observed a handful of times. This chain connects TRBV6-2 or TRBV6-3 to TRBJ2-3, with TRBD1 as a possible D gene (6 bases). The V gene lost 3 bases and the J gene lost 5 bases, with 12 bases spanning the gap. CDR1 is MNHEY and CDR2 is SVGEGT in the germline V gene. The CDR3 length is 14 residues. This chain's CDR3 is CASSYNRVRDTQYF. Written as DNA, the CDR3 is TGTGCCAGCAGTTATAACAGGGTCAGAGATACGCAGTATTTT.